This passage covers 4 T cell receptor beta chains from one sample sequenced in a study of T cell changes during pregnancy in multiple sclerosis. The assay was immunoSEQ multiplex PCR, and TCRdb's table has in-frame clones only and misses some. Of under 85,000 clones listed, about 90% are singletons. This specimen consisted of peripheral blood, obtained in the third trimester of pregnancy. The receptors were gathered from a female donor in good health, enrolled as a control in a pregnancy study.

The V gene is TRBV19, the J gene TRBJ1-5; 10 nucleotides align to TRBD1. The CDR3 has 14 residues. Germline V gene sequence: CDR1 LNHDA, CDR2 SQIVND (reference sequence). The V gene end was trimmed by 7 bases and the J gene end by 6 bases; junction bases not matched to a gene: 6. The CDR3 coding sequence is TGTGCCAGTAACGACAGGGGGCTCGGTCAGCCCCAGCATTTT. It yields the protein CASNDRGLGQPQHF. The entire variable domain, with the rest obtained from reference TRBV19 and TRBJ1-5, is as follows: DGGITQSPKYLFRKEGQNVTLSCEQNLNHDAMYWYRQDPGQGLRLIYYSQIVNDFQKGDIAEGYSVSREKKESFPLTVTSAQKNPTAFYLCASNDRGLGQPQHFGDGTRLSIL.

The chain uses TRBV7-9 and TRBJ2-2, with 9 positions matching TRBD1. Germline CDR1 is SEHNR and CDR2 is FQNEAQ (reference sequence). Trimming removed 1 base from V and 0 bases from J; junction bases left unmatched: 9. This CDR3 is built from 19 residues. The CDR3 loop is CASSLEQGATYANTGELFF. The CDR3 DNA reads TGTGCCAGCAGCTTAGAACAGGGGGCTACCTACGCGAACACCGGGGAGCTGTTTTTT.

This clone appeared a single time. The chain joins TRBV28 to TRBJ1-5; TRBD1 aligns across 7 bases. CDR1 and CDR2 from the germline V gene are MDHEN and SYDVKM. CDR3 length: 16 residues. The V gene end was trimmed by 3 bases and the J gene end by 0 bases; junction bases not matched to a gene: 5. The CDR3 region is CASSFRDSYSNQPQHF. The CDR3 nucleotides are TGTGCCAGCAGTTTTAGGGACAGCTATAGCAATCAGCCCCAGCATTTT.

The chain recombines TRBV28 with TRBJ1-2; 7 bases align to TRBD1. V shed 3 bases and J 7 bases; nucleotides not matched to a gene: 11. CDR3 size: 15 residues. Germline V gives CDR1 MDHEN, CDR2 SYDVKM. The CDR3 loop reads CASSLWGAGGSGYTF. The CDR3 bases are TGTGCCAGCAGTTTGTGGGGGGCAGGGGGAAGTGGCTACACCTTC.